Listed below are T cell receptor beta chains from one sample, sequenced in a study of T-cell reconstitution after alpha-beta-depleted transplantation in children. TCRdb re-derived calls from the PCR reads in MiXCR, one entry per CDR3 protein. The sample holds some 600,000 distinct CDR3 sequences, 10% to 15% seen once. The sample consisted of PBMCs, mostly from graft donor cells, taken 360 days after TCRalphabeta/CD19-depleted stem cell transplant. The source is a male patient aged 10 to 17 who had a stem cell transplant for acute myeloid leukemia, so the T cells may come from the graft donor. The CDR3 runs from the conserved cysteine through the conserved F or W. D genes are given only for firm matches. A clone size is listed for some rows: how often the clone was seen (once, few, many), or a class if it is expanded.

few,TRBV25-1,-,TRBJ2-2,TGTGCCACCCAACGACTGGCCACCGGGGAGCTGTTTTTT,CATQRLATGELFF
-,TRBV10-3,TRBD2,TRBJ2-1,TGTGCCATCAGTGCTACTAGCGGGAACAATGAGCAGTTCTTC,CAISATSGNNEQFF
few,TRBV20-1,-,TRBJ1-1,TGCAGTGCCCCCGGGCCAGGGGAAGCTTTCTTT,CSAPGPGEAFF
many,TRBV29-1,-,TRBJ2-5,TGCAGCGTCTCTTTGGAGACCCAGTACTTC,CSVSLETQYF
many,TRBV20-1,-,TRBJ2-3,TGCAGTGCTAGACTGGGGGTCAGCACAGATACGCAGTATTTT,CSARLGVSTDTQYF
few,TRBV27,-,TRBJ2-1,TGTGCCAGCAGCTCGACCCCGTACAATGAGCAGTTCTTC,CASSSTPYNEQFF
many,TRBV28,TRBD1,TRBJ2-7,TGTGCCAGCAGCCGTCCGGGGACAGATGACTACGAGCAGTACTTC,CASSRPGTDDYEQYF
-,TRBV7-9,-,TRBJ1-5,TGTGCCAGCAGCCGACTTACGCAGGGGCGTTTGCATTTT,CASSRLTQGRLHF
few,TRBV5-1,-,TRBJ2-7,TGCGCCAGCAGCTTGCCTAGCGAAGGCGAGCAGTACTTC,CASSLPSEGEQYF
-,TRBV12-5,TRBD1,TRBJ2-1,TGTGCTAGTGGTTTGGTACCTCGCTCGGACAGGGTACCCCGGAGGTCCTACAATGAGCAGTTCTTC,CASGLVPRSDRVPRRSYNEQFF
many,TRBV29-1,TRBD1,TRBJ2-7,TGCAGCGTGACAGGGGTCTTCTACGAGCAGTACTTC,CSVTGVFYEQYF
many,TRBV28,-,TRBJ2-5,TGTGCCAGCAGTCCCGCCGGACGAGAGACCCAGTACTTC,CASSPAGRETQYF